A single sample is the source of the 9 T cell receptor beta chains below, sequenced in a study of spatial heterogeneity in lung cancer. Overall study results and limits: The number of expanded tumor alpha and beta chains correlated with mutation number.

TCRdb itself ran the 5' RACE reads through MiXCR, one entry per CDR3 protein. The sample has 21,000 or so distinct CDR3 sequences, 6.4% seen once; the top ten hold approximately 10%. Their antigens are not known. Time point reported: sample taken at primary tumor resection. This sample comprised lung tumor tissue, obtained at surgery. Receptor source: a male donor with early-stage non-small cell lung cancer.

This clonotype was detected ten times or more. The rearrangement joins TRBV4-2 to TRBJ1-2, with no clear D. Trimming took 0 bases from V and 4 from J, leaving 12 bases between them. Germline assignment: CDR1 LGHNA and CDR2 YNFKEQ. The CDR3 sequence is 15 residues long. CDR3: CASSQDRAGPYGYTF. CDR3 in DNA: TGTGCCAGCAGCCAAGATAGGGCCGGCCCCTATGGCTACACCTTC.

The sample holds many counts of this clonotype. V and J are TRBV7-2 and TRBJ1-5, with a tentative D call TRBD1 (5 bases). Germline V gives CDR1 SGHTA, CDR2 FQGNSA. V lost 1 base, J lost 7 bases, and 8 bases lay in between. This CDR3 has 13 residues. CDR3 region: CASSLDRDQPQHF. CDR3 DNA sequence: TGTGCCAGCAGCTTAGACCGGGACCAGCCCCAGCATTTT.

The table lists this clonotype with many counts. This chain connects TRBV11-2 to TRBJ2-3; no firm D call. The ends were cut back, 4 bases at V and 6 bases at J, with 14 bases in the middle. Looked up from germline, CDR1 is SGHAT and CDR2 is FQNNGV. CDR3 length equals 14 residues. The chain's CDR3 is CASSSPSRADTQYF. CDR3 nucleotides: TGTGCCAGCAGCTCCCCCTCCCGGGCTGATACGCAGTATTTT.

The sample holds many counts of this clonotype. V is TRBV5-1 and J is TRBJ1-2; 7 bases agree with TRBD1. J lost 5 bases, V lost 4 bases, and 5 bases had no gene match. Per the germline V gene, CDR1 is SGHRS and CDR2 is YFSETQ. The CDR3 contains 13 residues. The CDR3 DNA reads TGCGCCAGCAGCCGGGACAGCTCATATGGCTACACCTTC. Encoded protein: CASSRDSSYGYTF.

This clonotype was seen a few times. The J gene is TRBJ2-7, the V gene TRBV12-3 or TRBV12-4, with TRBD2 as a possible D gene (6 bases). The V end lost 5 bases, the J end lost 1 base, and 18 bases lay between the germline ends. The CDR3 extends over 16 amino acids. DNA of the CDR3: TGTGCCAGCAGTCCGTTCCCGGAGGGCCTATCCTACGAGCAGTACTTC. Translating gives CASSPFPEGLSYEQYF.

A few counts support this clonotype. This chain joins TRBV4-3 and TRBJ2-3, with D tentatively TRBD2 (6 bases). Germline V gives CDR1 LGHNA, CDR2 YSLEER. CDR3 size: 16 residues. Trimming stripped 2 bases from V and 8 bases from J, with 20 bases between. The CDR3 region is CASSQSVVAALGTQYF. The CDR3 DNA reads TGCGCCAGCAGCCAAAGTGTAGTAGCGGCCTTAGGTACGCAGTATTTT.

This clonotype has a count of ten or more. The V gene is TRBV10-3, the J gene TRBJ1-5; D remains ambiguous. Germline lookup yields CDR1 ENHRY and CDR2 SYGVKD. Trimming removed 0 bases at V and 6 bases at J, with 6 bases between. The CDR3 is 13 residues long. CDR3 protein: CAISESEVQPQHF. For the CDR3, the DNA is TGTGCCATCAGTGAGTCTGAGGTTCAGCCCCAGCATTTT.

This clonotype has at least ten counts. The chain is built from TRBV5-6 and TRBJ2-1; 7 nucleotides agree with TRBD1. V was clipped by 3 bases and J by 5 bases; unmatched bases: 8. The CDR3 totals 15 residues. Germline V gives CDR1 SGHDT, CDR2 YYEEEE. As DNA, the CDR3 is TGTGCCAGCAGCTGGGGACAGCGAACCAACAATGAGCAGTTCTTC. This sequence encodes CASSWGQRTNNEQFF. The whole variable domain, filled in from reference TRBV5-6 and TRBJ2-1, reads DAGVTQSPTHLIKTRGQQVTLRCSPKSGHDTVSWYQQALGQGPQFIFQYYEEEERQRGNFPDRFSGHQFPNYSSELNVNALLLGDSALYLCASSWGQRTNNEQFFGPGTRLTVL.

This clonotype was picked up many times. The V call is TRBV5-1, the J call TRBJ1-6; possible D gene TRBD1, 5 bases. The germline V and J ends were trimmed by 2 bases and 6 bases, with 12 bases remaining between them. The CDR3 totals 15 residues. CDR1 is SGHRS, CDR2 YFSETQ, per germline. Here the CDR3 reads CASSFIGDFNSPLHF. CDR3 in DNA: TGCGCCAGCAGCTTTATAGGGGATTTTAATTCACCCCTCCACTTT.